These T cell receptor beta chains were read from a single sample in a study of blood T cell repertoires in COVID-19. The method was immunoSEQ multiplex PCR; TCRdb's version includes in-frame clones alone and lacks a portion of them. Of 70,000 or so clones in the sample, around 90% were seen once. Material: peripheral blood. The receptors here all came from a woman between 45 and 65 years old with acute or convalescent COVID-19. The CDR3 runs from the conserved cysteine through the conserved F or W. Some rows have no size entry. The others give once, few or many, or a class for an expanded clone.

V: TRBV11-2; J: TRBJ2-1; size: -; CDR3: CASSLDRVQFF
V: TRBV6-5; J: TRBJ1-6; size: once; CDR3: CASSYVSGNSPLHF
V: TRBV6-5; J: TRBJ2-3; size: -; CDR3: CASSSLAGITDTQYF
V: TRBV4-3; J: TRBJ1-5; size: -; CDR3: CASSPRRDRDQPQHF
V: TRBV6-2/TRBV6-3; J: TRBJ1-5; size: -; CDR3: CASSAQQGARPLTQHF
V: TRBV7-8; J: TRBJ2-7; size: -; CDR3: CASSSPQGYEQYF
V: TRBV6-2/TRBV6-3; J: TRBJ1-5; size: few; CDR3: CASSAKTANQPQHF
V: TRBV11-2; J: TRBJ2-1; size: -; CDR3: CASSLDQLRNEQFF
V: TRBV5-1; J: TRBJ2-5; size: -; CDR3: CASSLGLVAGDQETQYF
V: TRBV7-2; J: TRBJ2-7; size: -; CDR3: CASSLDGRANEQYF
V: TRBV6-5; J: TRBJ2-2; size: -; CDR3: CASRKTGTGELFF
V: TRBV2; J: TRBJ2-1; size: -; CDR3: CAILGTLEELEQFF
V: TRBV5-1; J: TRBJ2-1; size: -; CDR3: CASRDSGGRYNEQFF
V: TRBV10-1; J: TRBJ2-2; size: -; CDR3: CASGSGLAGNTGELFF
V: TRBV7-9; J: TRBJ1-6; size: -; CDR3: CASSSPGQESPLHF
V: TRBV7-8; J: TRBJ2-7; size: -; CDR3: CASSSRAGVLYEQYF
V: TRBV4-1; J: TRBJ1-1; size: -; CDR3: CASSLRSFLGGMNTEAFF
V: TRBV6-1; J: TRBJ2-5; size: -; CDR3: CASSEIGQGKETQYF